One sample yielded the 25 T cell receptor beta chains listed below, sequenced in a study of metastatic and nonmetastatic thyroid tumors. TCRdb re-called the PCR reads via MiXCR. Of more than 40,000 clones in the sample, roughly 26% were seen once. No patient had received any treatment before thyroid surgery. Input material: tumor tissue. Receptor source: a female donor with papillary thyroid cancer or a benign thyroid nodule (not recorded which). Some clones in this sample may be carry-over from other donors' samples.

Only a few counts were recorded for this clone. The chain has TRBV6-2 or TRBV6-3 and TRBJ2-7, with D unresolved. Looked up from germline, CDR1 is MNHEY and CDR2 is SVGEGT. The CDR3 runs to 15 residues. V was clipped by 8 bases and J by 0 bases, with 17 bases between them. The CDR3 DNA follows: TGTGCCAGCCGACGCTGGGAATCATTCTCCTACGAGCAGTACTTC. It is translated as CASRRWESFSYEQYF.

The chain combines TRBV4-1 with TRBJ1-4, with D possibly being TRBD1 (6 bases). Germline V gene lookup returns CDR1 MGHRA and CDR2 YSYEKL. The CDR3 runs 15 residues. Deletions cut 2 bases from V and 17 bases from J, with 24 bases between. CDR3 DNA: TGCGCCAGCAGCCAATTAGGCAGGGGAGGCTGGGGTGCCTTTTTT. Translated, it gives CASSQLGRGGWGAFF.

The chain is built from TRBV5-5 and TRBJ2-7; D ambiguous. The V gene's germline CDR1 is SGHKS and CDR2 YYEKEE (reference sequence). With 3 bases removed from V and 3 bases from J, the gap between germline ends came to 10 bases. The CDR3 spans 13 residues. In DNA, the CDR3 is TGTGCCAGCAGCTCGGACGTGTACTACGAGCAGTACTTC. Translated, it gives CASSSDVYYEQYF.

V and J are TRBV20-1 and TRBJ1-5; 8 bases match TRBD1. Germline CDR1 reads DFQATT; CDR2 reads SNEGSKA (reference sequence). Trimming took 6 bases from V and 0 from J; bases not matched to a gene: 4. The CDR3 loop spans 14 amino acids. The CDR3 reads CSASDRDSNQPQHF. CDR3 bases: TGCAGTGCCTCGGACAGGGATAGCAATCAGCCCCAGCATTTT.

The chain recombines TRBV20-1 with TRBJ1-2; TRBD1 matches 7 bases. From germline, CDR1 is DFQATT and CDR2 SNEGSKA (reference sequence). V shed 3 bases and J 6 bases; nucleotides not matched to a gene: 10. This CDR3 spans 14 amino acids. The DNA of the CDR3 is TGCAGTGCTAGCCTAACTACAGGGGCGGATGGCTACACCTTC. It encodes CSASLTTGADGYTF.

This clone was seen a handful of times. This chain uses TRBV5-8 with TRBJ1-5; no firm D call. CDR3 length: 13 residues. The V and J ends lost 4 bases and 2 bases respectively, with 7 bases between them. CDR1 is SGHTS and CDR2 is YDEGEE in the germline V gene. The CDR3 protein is CASSLPGNQPQHF. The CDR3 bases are TGTGCCAGCAGCCTCCCTGGCAATCAGCCCCAGCATTTT.

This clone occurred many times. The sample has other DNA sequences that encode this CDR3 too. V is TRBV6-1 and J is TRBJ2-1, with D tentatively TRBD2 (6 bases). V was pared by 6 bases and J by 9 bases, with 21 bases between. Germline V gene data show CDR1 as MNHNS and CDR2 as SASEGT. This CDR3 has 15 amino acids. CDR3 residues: CASSHSAGYSTEQFF. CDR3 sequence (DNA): TGTGCCAGCAGCCACAGCGCGGGGTACTCAACTGAGCAGTTCTTC.

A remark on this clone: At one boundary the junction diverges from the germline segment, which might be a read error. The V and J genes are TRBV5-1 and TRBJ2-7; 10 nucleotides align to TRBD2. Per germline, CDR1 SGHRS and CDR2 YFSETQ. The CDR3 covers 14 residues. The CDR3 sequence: CASSWTSGTYEQYF. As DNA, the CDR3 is TGCGCTAGCAGCTGGACTAGCGGCACCTACGAGCAGTACTTC.

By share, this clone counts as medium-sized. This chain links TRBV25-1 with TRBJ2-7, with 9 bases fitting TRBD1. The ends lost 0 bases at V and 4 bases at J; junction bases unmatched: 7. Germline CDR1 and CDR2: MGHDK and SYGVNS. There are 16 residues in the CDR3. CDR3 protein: CASSEYSGQGQYEQYF. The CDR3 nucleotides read TGTGCCAGCAGTGAATACTCCGGACAGGGGCAGTACGAGCAGTACTTC.

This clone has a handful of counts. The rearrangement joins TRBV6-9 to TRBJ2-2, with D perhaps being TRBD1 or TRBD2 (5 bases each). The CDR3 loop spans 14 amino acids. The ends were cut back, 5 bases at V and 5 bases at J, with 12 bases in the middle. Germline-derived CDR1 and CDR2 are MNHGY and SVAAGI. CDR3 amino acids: CASSAERGTGELFF. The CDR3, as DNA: TGTGCCAGCAGTGCGGAGAGGGGAACCGGGGAGCTGTTTTTT.

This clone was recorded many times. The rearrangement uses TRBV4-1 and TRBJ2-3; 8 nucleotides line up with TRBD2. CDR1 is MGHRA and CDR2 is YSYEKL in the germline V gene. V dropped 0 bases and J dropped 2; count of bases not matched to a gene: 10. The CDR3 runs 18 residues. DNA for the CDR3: TGCGCCAGCAGCCAAGACTCGCGGGGGGCCCTGCACACAGATACGCAGTATTTT. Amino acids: CASSQDSRGALHTDTQYF.

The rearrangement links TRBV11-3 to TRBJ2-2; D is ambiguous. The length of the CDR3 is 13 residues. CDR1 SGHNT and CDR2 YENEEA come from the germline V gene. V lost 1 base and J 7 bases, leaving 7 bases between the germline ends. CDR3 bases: TGTGCCAGCAGCTTAGCCGCTAGCGGGGAGCTGTTTTTT. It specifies CASSLAASGELFF.

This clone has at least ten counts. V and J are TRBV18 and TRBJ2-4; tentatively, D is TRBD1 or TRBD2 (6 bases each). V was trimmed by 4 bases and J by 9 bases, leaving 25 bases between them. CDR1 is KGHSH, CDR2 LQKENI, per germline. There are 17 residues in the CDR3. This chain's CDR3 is CASSHGVGTSQEGIQYF. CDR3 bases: TGTGCCAGCTCACACGGAGTTGGGACATCCCAGGAGGGCATTCAGTACTTC.

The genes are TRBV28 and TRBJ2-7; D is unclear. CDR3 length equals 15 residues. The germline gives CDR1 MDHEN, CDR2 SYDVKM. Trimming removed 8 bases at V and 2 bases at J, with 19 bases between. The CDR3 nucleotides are TGTGCCAGCGAACCGCAGGATGGGGTCCCCTACGAGCAGTACTTC. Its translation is CASEPQDGVPYEQYF.

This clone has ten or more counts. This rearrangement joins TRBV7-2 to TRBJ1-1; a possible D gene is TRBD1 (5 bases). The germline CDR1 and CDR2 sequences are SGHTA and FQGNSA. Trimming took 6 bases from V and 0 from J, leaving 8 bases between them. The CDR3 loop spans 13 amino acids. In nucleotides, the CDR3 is TGTGCCAGCAGTCGACAGATGAACACTGAAGCTTTCTTT. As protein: CASSRQMNTEAFF.

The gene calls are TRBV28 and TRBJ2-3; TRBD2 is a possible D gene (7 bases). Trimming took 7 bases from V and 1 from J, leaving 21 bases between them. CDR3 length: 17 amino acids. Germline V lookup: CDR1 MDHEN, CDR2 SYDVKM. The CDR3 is CASISSPGGSGTDTQYF. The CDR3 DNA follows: TGTGCCAGCATTTCTTCTCCGGGGGGCTCTGGCACAGATACGCAGTATTTT.

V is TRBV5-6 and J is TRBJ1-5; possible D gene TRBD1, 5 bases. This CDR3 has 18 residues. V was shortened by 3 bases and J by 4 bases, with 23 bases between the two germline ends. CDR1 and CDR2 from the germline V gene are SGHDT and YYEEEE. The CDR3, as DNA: TGTGCCAGCAGCTCGCGAACCTTGGGGCAGTTTCCGAATCAGCCCCAGCATTTT. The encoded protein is CASSSRTLGQFPNQPQHF.

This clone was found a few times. CDR3 sequence: CASSPTGYGEAFF. The CDR3 nucleotides read TGCGCCAGCAGCCCTACAGGGTACGGTGAAGCTTTCTTT. The chain couples TRBV5-1 to TRBJ1-1; possibly TRBD1 for D (6 bases). There are 13 residues in the CDR3. Germline V lookup: CDR1 SGHRS, CDR2 YFSETQ. Trimming took 4 bases from V and 7 from J, leaving 14 bases between them.

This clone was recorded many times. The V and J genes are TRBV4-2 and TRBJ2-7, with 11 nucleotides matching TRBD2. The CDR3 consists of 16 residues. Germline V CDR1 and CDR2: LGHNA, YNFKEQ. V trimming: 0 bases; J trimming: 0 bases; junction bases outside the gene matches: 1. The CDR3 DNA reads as TGTGCCAGCAGCCAAGATGGGACTAGCGGCTCCTACGAGCAGTACTTC. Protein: CASSQDGTSGSYEQYF.

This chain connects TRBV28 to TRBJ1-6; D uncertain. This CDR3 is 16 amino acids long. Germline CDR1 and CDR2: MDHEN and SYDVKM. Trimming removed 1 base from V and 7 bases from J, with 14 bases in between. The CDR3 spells CASSLLSPGFNSPLHF. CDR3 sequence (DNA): TGTGCCAGCAGTTTATTGTCACCTGGATTCAATTCACCCCTCCACTTT.

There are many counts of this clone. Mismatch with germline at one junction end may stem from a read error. CDR3 sequence: CASTELASTDTQYF. Here the CDR3 DNA reads TGTGCCAGCACTGAACTAGCGAGCACAGATACGCAGTATTTT. The chain has TRBV2 and TRBJ2-3; 7 bases line up with TRBD2. The CDR3 sequence is 14 residues long. In germline, CDR1 is SNHLY, CDR2 FYNNEI.

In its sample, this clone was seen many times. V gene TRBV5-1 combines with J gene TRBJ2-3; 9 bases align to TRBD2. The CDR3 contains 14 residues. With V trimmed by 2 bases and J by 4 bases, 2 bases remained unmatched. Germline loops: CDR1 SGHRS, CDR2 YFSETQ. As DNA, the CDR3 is TGCGCCAGCAGCTTTAGCGGGAGTGCAGATACGCAGTATTTT. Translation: CASSFSGSADTQYF.

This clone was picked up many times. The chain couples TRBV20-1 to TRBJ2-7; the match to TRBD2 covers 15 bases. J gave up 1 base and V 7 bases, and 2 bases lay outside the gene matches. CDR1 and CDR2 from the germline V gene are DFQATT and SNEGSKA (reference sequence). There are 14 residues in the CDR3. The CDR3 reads CSGGLAGGSYEQYF. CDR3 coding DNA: TGCAGTGGGGGACTAGCGGGGGGATCCTACGAGCAGTACTTC.

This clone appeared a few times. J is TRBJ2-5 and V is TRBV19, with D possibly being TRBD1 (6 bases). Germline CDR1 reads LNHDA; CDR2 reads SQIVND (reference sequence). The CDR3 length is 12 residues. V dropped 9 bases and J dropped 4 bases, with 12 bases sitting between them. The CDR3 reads CASRQAGETQYF. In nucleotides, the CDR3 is TGTGCCAGCAGACAGGCAGGAGAGACCCAGTACTTC.

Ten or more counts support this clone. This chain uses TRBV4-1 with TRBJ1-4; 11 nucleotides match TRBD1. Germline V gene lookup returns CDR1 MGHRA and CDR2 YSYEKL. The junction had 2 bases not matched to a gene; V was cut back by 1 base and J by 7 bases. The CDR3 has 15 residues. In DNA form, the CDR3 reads TGCGCCAGCAGCCAAGTGGGACAGGGGGGTGAAAAACTGTTTTTT. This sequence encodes CASSQVGQGGEKLFF.